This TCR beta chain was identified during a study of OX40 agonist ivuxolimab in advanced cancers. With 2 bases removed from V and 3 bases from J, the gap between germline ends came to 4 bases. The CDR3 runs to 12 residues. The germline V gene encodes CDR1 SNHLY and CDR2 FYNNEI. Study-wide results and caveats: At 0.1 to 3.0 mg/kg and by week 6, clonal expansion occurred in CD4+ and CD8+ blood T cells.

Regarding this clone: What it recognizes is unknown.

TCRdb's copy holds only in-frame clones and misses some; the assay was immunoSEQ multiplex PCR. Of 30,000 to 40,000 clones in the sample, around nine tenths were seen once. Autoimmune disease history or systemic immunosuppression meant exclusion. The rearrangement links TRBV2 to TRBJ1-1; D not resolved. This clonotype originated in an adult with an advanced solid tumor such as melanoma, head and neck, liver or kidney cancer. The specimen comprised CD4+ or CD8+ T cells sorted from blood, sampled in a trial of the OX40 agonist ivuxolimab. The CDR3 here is CASSELHTEAFF. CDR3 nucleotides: TGTGCCAGCAGTGAATTGCACACTGAAGCTTTCTTT.